This T cell receptor (beta chain) was documented in a study of T cell responses to AZD1222 COVID-19 vaccine. Across the whole study: Analyses pooled second doses at about 4 or about 12 weeks.

Generated by immunoSEQ multiplex PCR, the TCRdb table keeps only in-frame clones and is missing some. The profile covers 250,000 or so clones, with just over 90% appearing a single time and roughly 0.5% taken by the ten largest. Notes on the study in general: Repertoires were obtained solely post-peak T cell response. White British people made up most donors, females outnumbered males, and clonal diversity was possibly underestimated.

As for this clone: Its antigen is not known.

The V gene's germline CDR1 is KGHSH and CDR2 LQKENI. The CDR3 has 12 residues. V lost 5 bases and J lost 3, with 7 bases in between. The J gene is TRBJ1-1, the V gene TRBV18, with unresolved D. The sample was peripheral blood, taken on day 0 of AZD1222 vaccination. The receptor's source is an adult in good health. The CDR3 reads CASSTEDTEAFF. DNA for the CDR3: TGTGCCAGCTCAACCGAGGACACTGAAGCTTTCTTT.